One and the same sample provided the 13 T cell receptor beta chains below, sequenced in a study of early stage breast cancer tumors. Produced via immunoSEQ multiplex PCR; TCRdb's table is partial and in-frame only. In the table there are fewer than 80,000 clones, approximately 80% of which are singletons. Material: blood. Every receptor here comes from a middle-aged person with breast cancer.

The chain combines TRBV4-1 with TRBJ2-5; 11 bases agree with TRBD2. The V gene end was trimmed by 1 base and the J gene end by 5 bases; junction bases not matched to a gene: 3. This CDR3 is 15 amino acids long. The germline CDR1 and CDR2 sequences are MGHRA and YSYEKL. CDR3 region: CASSQVAGGLETQYF. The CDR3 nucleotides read TGCGCCAGCAGCCAAGTAGCGGGAGGGCTGGAGACCCAGTACTTC.

The CDR3 reads CASSYAGGQPQHF. CDR3 bases: TGTGCCAGCAGTTACGCGGGGGGCCAGCCCCAGCATTTT. V and J are TRBV6-6 and TRBJ1-5; possibly TRBD1 for D (6 bases). Per the germline V gene, CDR1 is MNHNY and CDR2 is SVGAGI (reference sequence). V shed 2 bases and J shed 7 bases, with 9 bases lying between them. This CDR3 has 13 amino acids.

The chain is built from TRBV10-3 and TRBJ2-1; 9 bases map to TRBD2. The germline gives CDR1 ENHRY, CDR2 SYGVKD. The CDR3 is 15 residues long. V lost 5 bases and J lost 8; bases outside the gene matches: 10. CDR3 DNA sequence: TGTGCCATCAGTTTAAATAGCGGGAGCGTGGATGAGCAGTTCTTC. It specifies CAISLNSGSVDEQFF.

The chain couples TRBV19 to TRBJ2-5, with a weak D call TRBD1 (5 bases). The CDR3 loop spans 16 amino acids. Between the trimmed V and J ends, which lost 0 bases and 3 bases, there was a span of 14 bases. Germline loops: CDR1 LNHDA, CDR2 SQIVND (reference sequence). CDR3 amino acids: CASSIDLDSLEETQYF. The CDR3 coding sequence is TGTGCCAGTAGTATAGATCTCGACAGCTTGGAAGAGACCCAGTACTTC.

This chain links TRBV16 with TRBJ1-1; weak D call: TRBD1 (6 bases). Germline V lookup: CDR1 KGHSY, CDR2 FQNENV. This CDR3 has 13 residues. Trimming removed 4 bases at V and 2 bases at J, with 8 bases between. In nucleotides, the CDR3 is TGTGCCAGCAGCCGGACAGTAAACACTGAAGCTTTCTTT. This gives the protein CASSRTVNTEAFF.

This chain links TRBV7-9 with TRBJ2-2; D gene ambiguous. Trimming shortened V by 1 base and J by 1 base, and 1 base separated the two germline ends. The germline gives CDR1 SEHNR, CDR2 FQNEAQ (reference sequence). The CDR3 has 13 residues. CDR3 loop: CASSLGNTGELFF. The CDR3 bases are TGTGCCAGCAGCTTAGGGAACACCGGGGAGCTGTTTTTT.

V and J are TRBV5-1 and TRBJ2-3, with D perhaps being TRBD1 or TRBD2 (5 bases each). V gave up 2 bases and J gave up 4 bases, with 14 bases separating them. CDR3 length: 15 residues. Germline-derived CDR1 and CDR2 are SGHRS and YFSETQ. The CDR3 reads CASSFEGRWSDTQYF. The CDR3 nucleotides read TGCGCCAGCAGCTTCGAGGGGCGGTGGTCAGATACGCAGTATTTT.

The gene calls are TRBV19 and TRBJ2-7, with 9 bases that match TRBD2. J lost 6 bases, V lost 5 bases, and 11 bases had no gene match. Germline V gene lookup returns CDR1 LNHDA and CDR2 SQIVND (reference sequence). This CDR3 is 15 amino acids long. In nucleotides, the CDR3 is TGTGCCAGTAGTTATAGGGCGGGAGGGCCCAGCGAGCAGTACTTC. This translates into CASSYRAGGPSEQYF.

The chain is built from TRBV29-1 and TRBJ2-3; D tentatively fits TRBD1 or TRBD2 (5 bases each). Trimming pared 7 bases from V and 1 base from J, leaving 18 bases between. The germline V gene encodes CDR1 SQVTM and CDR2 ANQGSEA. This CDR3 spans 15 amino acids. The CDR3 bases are TGCAGCGGTGGAACCCTTGGGGACCGCACAGATACGCAGTATTTT. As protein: CSGGTLGDRTDTQYF.

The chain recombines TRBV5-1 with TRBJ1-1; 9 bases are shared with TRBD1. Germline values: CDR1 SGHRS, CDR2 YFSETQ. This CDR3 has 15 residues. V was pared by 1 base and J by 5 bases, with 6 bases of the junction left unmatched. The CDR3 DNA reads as TGCGCCAGCAGCTTGAATCTAGGGACAGGGACTGAAGCTTTCTTT. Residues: CASSLNLGTGTEAFF.

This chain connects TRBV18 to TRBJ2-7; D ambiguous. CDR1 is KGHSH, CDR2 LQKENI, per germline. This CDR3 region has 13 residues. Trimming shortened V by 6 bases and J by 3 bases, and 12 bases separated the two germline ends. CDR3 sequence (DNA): TGTGCCAGCTCCCCTGGGCGGAACTACGAGCAGTACTTC. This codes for CASSPGRNYEQYF.

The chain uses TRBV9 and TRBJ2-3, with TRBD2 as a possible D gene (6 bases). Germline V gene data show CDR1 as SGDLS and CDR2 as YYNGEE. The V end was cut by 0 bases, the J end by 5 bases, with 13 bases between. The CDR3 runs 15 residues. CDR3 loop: CASSVAAGLGDTQYF. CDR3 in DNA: TGTGCCAGCAGCGTAGCCGCGGGGCTGGGAGATACGCAGTATTTT.

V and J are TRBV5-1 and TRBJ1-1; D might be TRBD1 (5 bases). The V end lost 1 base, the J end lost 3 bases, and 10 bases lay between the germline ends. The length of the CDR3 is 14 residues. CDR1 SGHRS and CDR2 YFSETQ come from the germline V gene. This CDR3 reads CASSLRLGDTEAFF. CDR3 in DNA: TGCGCCAGCAGCTTGAGACTGGGGGACACTGAAGCTTTCTTT.